Described below is a single T cell receptor beta chain sequence and its context. This record belongs to a study of T cell changes during pregnancy in multiple sclerosis. TCRdb's table, derived via immunoSEQ multiplex PCR, lists solely in-frame clones and lacks some. The sample holds approximately 48,000 clones; roughly 94% are singletons and the top ten take about 0.5%. Germline V lookup: CDR1 ENHRY, CDR2 SYGVKD. The CDR3 has 15 residues. V lost 2 bases, J lost 2 bases, and 0 bases stayed unmatched. The chain joins TRBV10-3 to TRBJ1-6; 7 positions agree with TRBD1. The TCR sequence derives from a female donor with multiple sclerosis, enrolled in a pregnancy study. This specimen was CD4+ T cells from peripheral blood mononuclear cells, taken in the second trimester of pregnancy. CDR3 sequence: CAISEGQAYNSPLHF. In DNA form, the CDR3 reads TGTGCCATCAGTGAGGGACAGGCCTATAATTCACCCCTCCACTTT.